A few counts support the clone carrying this T cell receptor beta chain. Its antigen is as yet unknown. The data were taken from a study of early T cells in non-severe SARS-CoV-2 infection. Study conclusions and caveats: VDJdb matching skewed toward anti-spike CD8 responses, missing private and CD4 specificities.

Individual cDNA molecules each received unique molecular identifiers attached to them. MiXCR was run by TCRdb on the 5' RACE reads, yielding one entry per CDR3 protein. The sample has tens of thousands of distinct CDR3 sequences; 6% to 8.5% are singletons. The germline V gene encodes CDR1 SEHNR and CDR2 FQNEAQ (reference sequence). CDR3 size: 13 residues. Trimming cost V 5 bases and J 4 bases, with 9 bases left between them. The gene calls are TRBV7-9 and TRBJ1-5; D not resolved. The sequence came from an adult who was a healthcare worker with PCR-confirmed SARS-CoV-2 infection or an uninfected control (not recorded which). This specimen consisted of whole blood, obtained at baseline. In DNA, the CDR3 is TGTGCCAGCAGCCAGGAGGGAAATCAGCCCCAGCATTTT. It codes for CASSQEGNQPQHF. Full variable domain (missing parts from reference TRBV7-9 and TRBJ1-5): DTGVSQNPRHKITKRGQNVTFRCDPISEHNRLYWYRQTLGQGPEFLTYFQNEAQLEKSRLLSDRFSAERPKGSFSTLEIQRTEQGDSAMYLCASSQEGNQPQHFGDGTRLSIL.